This T cell receptor (beta chain) was documented in a study of cytomegalovirus exposure and HLA in healthy donors. With 60 Vbeta and 13 Jbeta primers, the PCR was carried out. Profiled with immunoSEQ multiplex PCR; TCRdb holds only in-frame clones, not every one. Among around 130,000 clones listed, over 80% were seen once. With 0 bases removed from V and 2 bases from J, the gap between germline ends came to 11 bases. Per the germline V gene, CDR1 is SEHNR and CDR2 is FQNEAQ (reference sequence). This CDR3 spans 15 amino acids. This clone has only one observation. The TCR sequence derives from a man under 40 in good health and CMV-seronegative. Sequencing was done on a sample of PBMCs. The rearrangement uses TRBV7-9 and TRBJ2-7; tentative D call: TRBD1 (5 bases). CDR3 DNA: TGTGCCAGCAGCTTAGCGGCTGGGGCAACCTACGAGCAGTACTTC. Amino acid sequence: CASSLAAGATYEQYF.